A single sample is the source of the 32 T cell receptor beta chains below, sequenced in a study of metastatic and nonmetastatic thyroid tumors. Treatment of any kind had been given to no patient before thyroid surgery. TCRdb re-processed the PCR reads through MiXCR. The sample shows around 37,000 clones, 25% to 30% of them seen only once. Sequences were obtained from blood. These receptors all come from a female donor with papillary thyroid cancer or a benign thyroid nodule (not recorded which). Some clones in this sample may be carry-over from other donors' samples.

DNA of the CDR3: TGCAGTGCCCCTACTTCTGGACTAGCGGGCCGTCGGGAGCAGTACTTC. Residues: CSAPTSGLAGRREQYF. This rearrangement joins TRBV20-1 to TRBJ2-7, with 11 bases identical to TRBD2. The CDR3 totals 16 residues. The germline CDR1 and CDR2 sequences are DFQATT and SNEGSKA (reference sequence). Trimming at V came to 6 bases and at J to 7 bases, leaving 17 bases not matched to a gene.

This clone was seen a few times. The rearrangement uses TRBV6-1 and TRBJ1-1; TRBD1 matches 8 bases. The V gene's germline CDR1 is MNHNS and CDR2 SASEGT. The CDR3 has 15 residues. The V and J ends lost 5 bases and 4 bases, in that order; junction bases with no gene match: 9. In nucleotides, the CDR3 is TGTGCCAGCAGTCCGTGGACAGGGTCGGTCACTGAAGCTTTCTTT. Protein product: CASSPWTGSVTEAFF.

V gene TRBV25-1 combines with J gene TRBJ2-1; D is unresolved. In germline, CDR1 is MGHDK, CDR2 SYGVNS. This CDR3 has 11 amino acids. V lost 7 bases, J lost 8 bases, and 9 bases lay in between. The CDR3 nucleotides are TGTGCCAGCACGGCCGGTGATGAGCAGTTCTTC. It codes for CASTAGDEQFF.

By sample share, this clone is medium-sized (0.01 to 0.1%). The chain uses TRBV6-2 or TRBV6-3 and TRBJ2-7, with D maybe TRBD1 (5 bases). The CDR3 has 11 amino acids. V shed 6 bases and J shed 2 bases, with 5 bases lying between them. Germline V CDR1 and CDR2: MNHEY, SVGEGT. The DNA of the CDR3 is TGTGCCAGCAGGGACACCTACGAGCAGTACTTC. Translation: CASRDTYEQYF.

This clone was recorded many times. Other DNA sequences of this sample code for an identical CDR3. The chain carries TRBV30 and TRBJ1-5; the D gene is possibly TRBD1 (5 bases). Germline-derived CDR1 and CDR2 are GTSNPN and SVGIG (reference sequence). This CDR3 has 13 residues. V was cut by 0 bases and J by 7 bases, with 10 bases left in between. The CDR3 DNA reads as TGTGCCTGGAGTGTTACAGGTCGGCAGCCCCAGCATTTT. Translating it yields CAWSVTGRQPQHF. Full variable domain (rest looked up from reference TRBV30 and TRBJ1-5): SQTIHQWPATLVQPVGSPLSLECTVEGTSNPNLYWYRQAAGRGLQLLFYSVGIGQISSEVPQNLSASRPQDRQFILSSKKLLLSDSGFYLCAWSVTGRQPQHFGDGTRLSIL.

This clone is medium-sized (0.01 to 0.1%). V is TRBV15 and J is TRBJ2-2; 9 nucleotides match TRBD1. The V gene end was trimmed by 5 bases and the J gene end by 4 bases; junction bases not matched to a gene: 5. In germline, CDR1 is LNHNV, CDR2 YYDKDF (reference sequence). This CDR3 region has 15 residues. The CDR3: CATSVDRGGTGELFF. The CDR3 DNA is TGTGCCACCAGCGTGGACAGGGGCGGCACCGGGGAGCTGTTTTTT.

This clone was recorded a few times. The CDR3 bases are TGTGCCAGCAGTTACTCGCAAGGGACCATTCAACCCGGGGAGCTGTTTTTT. Translated, it gives CASSYSQGTIQPGELFF. The chain employs TRBV6-2 or TRBV6-3 and TRBJ2-2, with D perhaps TRBD1 or TRBD2 (5 bases each). Germline values: CDR1 MNHEY, CDR2 SVGEGT. CDR3 length equals 17 residues. V was trimmed by 0 bases and J by 6 bases, leaving 17 bases between them.

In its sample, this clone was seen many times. The CDR3 DNA follows: TGTGCCAGCAGTGACGGGGGGGCCTTCCCCTACAATGAGCAGTTCTTC. This codes for CASSDGGAFPYNEQFF. J is TRBJ2-1 and V is TRBV2; TRBD2 matches at 8 bases. V was pared by 3 bases and J by 2 bases, with 6 bases of the junction left unmatched. Germline V gives CDR1 SNHLY, CDR2 FYNNEI. CDR3 length equals 16 residues.

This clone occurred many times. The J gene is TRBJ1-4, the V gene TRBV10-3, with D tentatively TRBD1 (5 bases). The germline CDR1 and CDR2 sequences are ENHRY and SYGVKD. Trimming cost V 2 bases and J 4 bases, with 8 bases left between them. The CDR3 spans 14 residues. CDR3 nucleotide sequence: TGTGCCATCAGTGAGGGTGGGGGTAATGAAAAACTGTTTTTT. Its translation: CAISEGGGNEKLFF.

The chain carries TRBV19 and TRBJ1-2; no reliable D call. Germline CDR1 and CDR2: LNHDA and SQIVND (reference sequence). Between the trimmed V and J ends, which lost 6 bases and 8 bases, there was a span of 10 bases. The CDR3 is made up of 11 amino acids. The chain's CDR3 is CASRNLVGYTF. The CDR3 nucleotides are TGTGCCAGTAGAAACCTGGTAGGCTACACCTTC. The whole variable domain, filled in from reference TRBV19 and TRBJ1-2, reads DGGITQSPKYLFRKEGQNVTLSCEQNLNHDAMYWYRQDPGQGLRLIYYSQIVNDFQKGDIAEGYSVSREKKESFPLTVTSAQKNPTAFYLCASRNLVGYTFGSGTRLTVV.

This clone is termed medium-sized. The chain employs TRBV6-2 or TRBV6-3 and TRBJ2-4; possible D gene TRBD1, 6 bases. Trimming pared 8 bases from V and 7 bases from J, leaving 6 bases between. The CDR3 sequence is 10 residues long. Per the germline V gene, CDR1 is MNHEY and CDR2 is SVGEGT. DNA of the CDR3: TGTGCCAGCGGACAGAACATTCAGTACTTC. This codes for CASGQNIQYF.

The CDR3 DNA sequence: TGTGCCAGCAGTTCCCCCCTGGGGTTCCTGGACTCGCTAGCCTACGAGCAGTACTTC. Translation: CASSSPLGFLDSLAYEQYF. The chain carries TRBV27 and TRBJ2-7, with D perhaps matching TRBD2 (5 bases). This CDR3 is 19 amino acids long. The V gene's germline CDR1 is MNHEY and CDR2 SMNVEV (reference sequence). V lost 4 bases and J lost 2, with 27 bases in between.

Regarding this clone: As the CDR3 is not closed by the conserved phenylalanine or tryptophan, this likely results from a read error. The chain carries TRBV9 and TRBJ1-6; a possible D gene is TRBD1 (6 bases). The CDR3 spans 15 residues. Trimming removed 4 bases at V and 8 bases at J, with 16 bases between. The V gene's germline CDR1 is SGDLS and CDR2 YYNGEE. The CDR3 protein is CASSFGGNDYSPLHL. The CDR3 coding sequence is TGTGCCAGCAGCTTTGGGGGCAATGACTATTCACCCCTCCACCTT.

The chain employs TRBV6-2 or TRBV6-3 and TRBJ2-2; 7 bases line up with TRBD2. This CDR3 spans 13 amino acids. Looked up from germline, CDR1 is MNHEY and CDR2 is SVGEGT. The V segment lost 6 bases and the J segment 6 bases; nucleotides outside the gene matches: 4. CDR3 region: CASRSSGPGELFF. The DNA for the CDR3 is TGTGCCAGCAGAAGTAGCGGGCCCGGGGAGCTGTTTTTT.

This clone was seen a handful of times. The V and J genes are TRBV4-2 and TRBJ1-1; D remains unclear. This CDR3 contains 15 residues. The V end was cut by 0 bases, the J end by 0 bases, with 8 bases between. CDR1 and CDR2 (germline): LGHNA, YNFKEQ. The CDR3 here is CASSQEGAMNTEAFF. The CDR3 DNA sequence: TGTGCCAGCAGCCAAGAGGGAGCCATGAACACTGAAGCTTTCTTT.

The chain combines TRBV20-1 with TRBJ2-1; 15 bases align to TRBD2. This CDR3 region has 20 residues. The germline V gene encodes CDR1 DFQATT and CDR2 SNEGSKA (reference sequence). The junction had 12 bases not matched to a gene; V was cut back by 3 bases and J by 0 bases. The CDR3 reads CSARAPGTSGRTSSYNEQFF. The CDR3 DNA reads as TGCAGTGCTAGGGCTCCGGGGACTAGCGGGAGGACGAGCTCCTACAATGAGCAGTTCTTC.

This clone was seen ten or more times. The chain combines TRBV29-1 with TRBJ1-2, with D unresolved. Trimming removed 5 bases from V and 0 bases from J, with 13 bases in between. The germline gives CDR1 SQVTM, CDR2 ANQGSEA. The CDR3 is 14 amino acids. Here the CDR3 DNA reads TGCAGCGTTACCGGTGCGTCAGCTAACTATGGCTACACCTTC. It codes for CSVTGASANYGYTF.

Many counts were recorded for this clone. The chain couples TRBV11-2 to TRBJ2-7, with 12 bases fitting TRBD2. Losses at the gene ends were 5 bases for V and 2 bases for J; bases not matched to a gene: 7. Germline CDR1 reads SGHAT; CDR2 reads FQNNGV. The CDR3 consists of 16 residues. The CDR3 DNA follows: TGTGCCAGCAGCAGACTAGCGGGAGAGCCGACCTACGAGCAGTACTTC. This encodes CASSRLAGEPTYEQYF.

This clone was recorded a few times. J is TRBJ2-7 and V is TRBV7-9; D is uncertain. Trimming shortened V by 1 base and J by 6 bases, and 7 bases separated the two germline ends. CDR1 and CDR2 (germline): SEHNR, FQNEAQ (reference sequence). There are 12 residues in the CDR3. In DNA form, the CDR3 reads TGTGCCAGCAGCTTAGGGTCCGGCGAGCAGTACTTC. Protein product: CASSLGSGEQYF.

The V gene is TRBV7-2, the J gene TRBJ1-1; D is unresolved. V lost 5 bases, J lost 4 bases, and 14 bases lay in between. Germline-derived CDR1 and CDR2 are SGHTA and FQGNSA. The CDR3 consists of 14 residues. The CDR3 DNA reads TGTGCCAGCAGCGCTACATCGGTACGCACTGAAGCTTTCTTT. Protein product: CASSATSVRTEAFF. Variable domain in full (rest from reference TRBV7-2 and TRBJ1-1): GAGVSQSPSNKVTEKGKDVELRCDPISGHTALYWYRQSLGQGLEFLIYFQGNSAPDKSGLPSDRFSAERTGGSVSTLTIQRTQQEDSAVYLCASSATSVRTEAFFGQGTRLTVV.

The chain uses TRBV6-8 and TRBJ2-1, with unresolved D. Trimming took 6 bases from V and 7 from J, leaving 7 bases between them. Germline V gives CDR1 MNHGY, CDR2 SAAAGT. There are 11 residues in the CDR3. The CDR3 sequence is CASRVGNEQFF. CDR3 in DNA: TGTGCCAGCAGGGTTGGGAATGAGCAGTTCTTC.

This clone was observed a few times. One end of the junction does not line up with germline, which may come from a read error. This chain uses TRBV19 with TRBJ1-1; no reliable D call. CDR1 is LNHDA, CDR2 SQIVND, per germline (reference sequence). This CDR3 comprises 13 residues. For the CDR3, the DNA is TGTGCCAGTAGTATAGTGATGAGCACTGAAGCCTTCTTT. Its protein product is CASSIVMSTEAFF.

CDR3 sequence (DNA): TGCGCCAGCGCAAGATTCCTAAGCGGGGGGGCCGAAGAGCAGTACTTC. Residues: CASARFLSGGAEEQYF. V usage is TRBV5-1 and J usage is TRBJ2-7; 10 bases are shared with TRBD2. This CDR3 spans 16 amino acids. Germline CDR1 reads SGHRS; CDR2 reads YFSETQ. Unmatched junction bases numbered 17, after V lost 7 bases and J lost 7 bases.

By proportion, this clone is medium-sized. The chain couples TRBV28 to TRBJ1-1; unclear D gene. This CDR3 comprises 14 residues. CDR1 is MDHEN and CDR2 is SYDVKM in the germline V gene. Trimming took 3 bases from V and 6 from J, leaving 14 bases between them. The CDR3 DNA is TGTGCCAGCAGTTTCCGTCAGCGGAGTGCTGAAGCTTTCTTT. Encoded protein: CASSFRQRSAEAFF.

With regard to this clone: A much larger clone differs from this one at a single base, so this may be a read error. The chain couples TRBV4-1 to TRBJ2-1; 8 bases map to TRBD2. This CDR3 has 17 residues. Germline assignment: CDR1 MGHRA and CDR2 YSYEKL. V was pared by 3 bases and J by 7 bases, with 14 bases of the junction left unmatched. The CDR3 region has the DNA TGCGCCAGCAGCCACCCCCCCGGGGGGGAGTGTGTGAATGAGCAGTTCTTC. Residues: CASSHPPGGECVNEQFF.

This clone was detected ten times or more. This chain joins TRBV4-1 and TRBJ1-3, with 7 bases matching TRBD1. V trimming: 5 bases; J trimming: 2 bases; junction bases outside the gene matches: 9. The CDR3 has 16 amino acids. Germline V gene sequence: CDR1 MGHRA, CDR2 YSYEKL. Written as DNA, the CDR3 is TGCGCCAGCAGCTTCAAGGAGGGGGCTGCTGGAAACACCATATATTTT. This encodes CASSFKEGAAGNTIYF.

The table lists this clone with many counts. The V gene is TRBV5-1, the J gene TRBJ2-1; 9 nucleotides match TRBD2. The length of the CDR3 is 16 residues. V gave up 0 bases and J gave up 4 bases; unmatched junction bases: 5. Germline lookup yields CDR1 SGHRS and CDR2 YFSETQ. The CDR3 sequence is CASSLAPGLAYNEQFF. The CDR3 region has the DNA TGCGCCAGCAGCTTGGCACCGGGACTAGCTTACAATGAGCAGTTCTTC. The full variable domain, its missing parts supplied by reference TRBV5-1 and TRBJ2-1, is KAGVTQTPRYLIKTRGQQVTLSCSPISGHRSVSWYQQTPGQGLQFLFEYFSETQRNKGNFPGRFSGRQFSNSRSEMNVSTLELGDSALYLCASSLAPGLAYNEQFFGPGTRLTVL.

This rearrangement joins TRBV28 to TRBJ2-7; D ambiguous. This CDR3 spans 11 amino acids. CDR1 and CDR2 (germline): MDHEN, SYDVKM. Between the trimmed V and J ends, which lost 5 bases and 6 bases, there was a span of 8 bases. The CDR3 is CASSAVGEQYF. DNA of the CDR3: TGTGCCAGCAGTGCTGTGGGCGAGCAGTACTTC.

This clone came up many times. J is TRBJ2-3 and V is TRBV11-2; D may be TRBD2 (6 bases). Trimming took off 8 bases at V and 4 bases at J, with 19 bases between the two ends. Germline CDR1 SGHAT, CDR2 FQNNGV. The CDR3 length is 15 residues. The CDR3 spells CASAFSGVRADTQYF. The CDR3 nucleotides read TGTGCCAGCGCCTTCTCGGGAGTCAGGGCAGATACGCAGTATTTT.

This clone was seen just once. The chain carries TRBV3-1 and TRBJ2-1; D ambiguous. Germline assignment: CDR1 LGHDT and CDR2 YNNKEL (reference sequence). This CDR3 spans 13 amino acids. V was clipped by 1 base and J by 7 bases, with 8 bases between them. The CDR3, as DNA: TGTGCCAGCAGCCAAGTCATGGGGAATGAGCAGTTCTTC. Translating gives CASSQVMGNEQFF.

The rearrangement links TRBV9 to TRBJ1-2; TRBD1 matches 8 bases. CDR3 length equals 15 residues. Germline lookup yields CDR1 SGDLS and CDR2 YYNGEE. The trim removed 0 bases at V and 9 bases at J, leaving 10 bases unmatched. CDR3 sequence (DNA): TGTGCCAGCAGCGTAGCTGTGGGACAGGCCCCTCGCTACACCTTC. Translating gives CASSVAVGQAPRYTF.

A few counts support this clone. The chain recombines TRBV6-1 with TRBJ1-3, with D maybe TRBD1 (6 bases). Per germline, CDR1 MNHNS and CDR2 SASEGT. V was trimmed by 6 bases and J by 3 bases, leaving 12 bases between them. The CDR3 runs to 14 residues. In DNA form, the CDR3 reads TGTGCCAGCAGGAAACAGGGACATGGAAACACCATATATTTT. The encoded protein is CASRKQGHGNTIYF.